This TCR beta chain was documented in a study of vaccination and CD4 T cells after COVID-19. Broader study findings: Spike mono-reactivity was evident in 304 of the 307 vaccine-specific clones derived from convalescent patients.

Worth noting for this clonotype: Its antigen is as yet unknown.

An Oncomine TCR Beta short-read assay was used to sequence the DNA from cultured CD4+ T cells. Genomic DNA extraction was carried out from cultured CD4+ T cells. One entry per CDR3 protein results from TCRdb running MiXCR on the PCR reads. The sample includes about 17,000 distinct CDR3 sequences, more than 45% of them seen just once. Treatment: approximately 10-day PBMC culture with coronavirus spike peptide pools or control peptides (ViraFEST assay). The authors cultured around 2.1 million PBMCs per well with roughly 10 IU/ml IL-2 and 8 to 10 ug/ml peptide pools. The sequence came from a human donor who had recovered from COVID-19. The input for sequencing was CD4+ T cells from blood, cultured in vitro, taken before SARS-CoV-2 vaccination.

CDR3 DNA: TGTGCCACCAGTGATCTGAGTGGGGGGGGCAATACGCAGTATTTT. Encoded protein: CATSDLSGGGNTQYF. This chain uses TRBV24-1 with TRBJ2-3, with D possibly matching TRBD2 (7 bases). The germline V gene encodes CDR1 KGHDR and CDR2 SFDVKD. V lost 3 bases, J lost 7 bases, and 16 bases lay in between. The CDR3 is 15 residues long.